Listed below are T cell receptor beta chains from one sample, sequenced in a study of radiation and T cells in renal cell carcinoma. Here immunoSEQ multiplex PCR was the method, and the copy in TCRdb shows in-frame clones only, minus some. The table records 110,000 to 150,000 clones, 70% to 90% of them present only once. The specimen comprised blood, sampled from a patient whose treatment included radiotherapy and nephrectomy. The receptor set was obtained from a woman aged 50 to 65 with renal cell carcinoma. CDR3s include the opening cysteine and the closing phenylalanine or tryptophan. A D gene is named only where the DNA matches it firmly. Clone size is not always given. Where it is, it says once, few, many or a class for expanded clones.

v_gene: TRBV2; abundance: -; j_gene: TRBJ1-2; d_gene: TRBD1; CDR3aa: CASSPDRVPNYGYTF; CDR3nt: TGTGCCAGCAGTCCGGACAGGGTGCCTAACTATGGCTACACCTTC
v_gene: TRBV7-2; abundance: -; j_gene: TRBJ1-6; d_gene: -; CDR3aa: CASSLLSSYNSPLHF; CDR3nt: TGTGCCAGCAGCCTCTTAAGCTCCTATAATTCACCCCTCCACTTT
v_gene: TRBV18; abundance: -; j_gene: TRBJ2-7; d_gene: -; CDR3aa: CASSPGRGAYEQYF; CDR3nt: TGTGCCAGCTCCCCTGGGAGGGGGGCCTACGAGCAGTACTTC
v_gene: TRBV19; abundance: -; j_gene: TRBJ2-7; d_gene: -; CDR3aa: CASSIGGFVGDPYEQYF; CDR3nt: TGTGCCAGTAGTATAGGGGGGTTTGTAGGGGATCCCTACGAGCAGTACTTC
v_gene: TRBV7-2; abundance: -; j_gene: TRBJ2-7; d_gene: TRBD2; CDR3aa: CASSLKIAGVYEQYF; CDR3nt: TGTGCCAGCAGCTTAAAGATAGCGGGGGTCTACGAGCAGTACTTC
v_gene: TRBV5-1; abundance: -; j_gene: TRBJ1-2; d_gene: -; CDR3aa: CASSRTVGDGDYGYTF; CDR3nt: TGCGCCAGCAGCCGAACCGTAGGGGATGGGGACTATGGCTACACCTTC
v_gene: TRBV19; abundance: -; j_gene: TRBJ2-7; d_gene: TRBD1; CDR3aa: CASREQGAEEQYF; CDR3nt: TGTGCCAGTAGAGAACAGGGGGCTGAAGAGCAGTACTTC
v_gene: TRBV10-2; abundance: -; j_gene: TRBJ2-1; d_gene: -; CDR3aa: CASTGEAYNEQFF; CDR3nt: TGCGCCAGCACCGGGGAGGCATACAATGAGCAGTTCTTC
v_gene: TRBV7-9; abundance: -; j_gene: TRBJ1-3; d_gene: -; CDR3aa: CASSSWVPRVAGNTIYF; CDR3nt: TGTGCCAGCAGTTCATGGGTGCCGAGAGTGGCTGGAAACACCATATATTTT
v_gene: TRBV2; abundance: -; j_gene: TRBJ2-7; d_gene: TRBD1; CDR3aa: CASSEAGQGDSYEQYF; CDR3nt: TGTGCCAGCAGTGAAGCGGGACAGGGGGACTCCTACGAGCAGTACTTC
v_gene: TRBV4-2; abundance: -; j_gene: TRBJ2-1; d_gene: TRBD2; CDR3aa: CASSQMTSVVQREQFF; CDR3nt: TGTGCCAGCAGCCAAATGACTAGCGTGGTACAGAGGGAGCAGTTCTTC
v_gene: TRBV7-3; abundance: -; j_gene: TRBJ1-2; d_gene: -; CDR3aa: CASTSGVYGYTF; CDR3nt: TGTGCCAGCACCTCGGGAGTCTATGGCTACACCTTC
v_gene: TRBV19; abundance: -; j_gene: TRBJ2-7; d_gene: -; CDR3aa: CASRETGGYEQYF; CDR3nt: TGTGCCAGTAGAGAGACCGGGGGCTACGAGCAGTACTTC
v_gene: TRBV6-6; abundance: once; j_gene: TRBJ2-5; d_gene: TRBD2; CDR3aa: CASSLGLAGGRETQYF; CDR3nt: TGTGCCAGCAGTTTGGGACTAGCGGGGGGTCGAGAGACCCAGTACTTC
v_gene: TRBV7-8; abundance: -; j_gene: TRBJ2-3; d_gene: TRBD2; CDR3aa: CASSLGSPRAGGADTQYF; CDR3nt: TGTGCCAGCAGCTTAGGTAGTCCTAGGGCGGGGGGCGCAGATACGCAGTATTTT
v_gene: TRBV7-7; abundance: -; j_gene: TRBJ2-5; d_gene: TRBD2; CDR3aa: CASSLGGTSGRETQYF; CDR3nt: TGTGCTAGCAGCTTAGGGGGGACTAGCGGAAGAGAGACCCAGTACTTC
v_gene: TRBV7-9; abundance: -; j_gene: TRBJ2-7; d_gene: -; CDR3aa: CASSPIRQGPAGYEQYF; CDR3nt: TGTGCCAGCAGCCCCATTCGTCAGGGACCTGCGGGCTACGAGCAGTACTTC
v_gene: TRBV7-6; abundance: -; j_gene: TRBJ1-1; d_gene: TRBD1; CDR3aa: CASRREDRGGTEAFF; CDR3nt: TGTGCCAGCAGACGGGAGGACAGGGGGGGCACTGAAGCTTTCTTT
v_gene: TRBV6-5; abundance: -; j_gene: TRBJ2-6; d_gene: -; CDR3aa: CASRLGRSGANVLTF; CDR3nt: TGTGCCAGCAGGCTTGGGCGCTCTGGGGCCAACGTCCTGACTTTC
v_gene: TRBV2; abundance: -; j_gene: TRBJ1-6; d_gene: -; CDR3aa: CASIGSYNSPLHF; CDR3nt: TGTGCCAGCATTGGCTCCTATAATTCACCCCTCCACTTT
v_gene: TRBV7-9; abundance: -; j_gene: TRBJ1-5; d_gene: -; CDR3aa: CASSPPGTTTQPQHF; CDR3nt: TGTGCCAGCAGCCCTCCCGGGACAACCACGCAGCCCCAGCATTTT
v_gene: TRBV11-3; abundance: -; j_gene: TRBJ1-6; d_gene: TRBD1; CDR3aa: CASSRDSSYNSPLHF; CDR3nt: TGTGCCAGCAGCCGGGACAGCTCCTATAATTCACCCCTCCACTTT
v_gene: TRBV6-6; abundance: -; j_gene: TRBJ2-3; d_gene: -; CDR3aa: CASSYSNSDTQYF; CDR3nt: TGTGCCAGCAGTTACTCGAACTCAGATACGCAGTATTTT
v_gene: TRBV6-7; abundance: few; j_gene: TRBJ1-1; d_gene: -; CDR3aa: CASSVLWTVNTEAFF; CDR3nt: TGTGCCAGCAGCGTATTGTGGACAGTCAACACTGAAGCTTTCTTT
v_gene: TRBV9; abundance: once; j_gene: TRBJ1-2; d_gene: -; CDR3aa: CASSVGVGEGYTF; CDR3nt: TGTGCCAGCAGCGTAGGGGTCGGAGAAGGCTACACCTTC
v_gene: TRBV11-2; abundance: -; j_gene: TRBJ2-5; d_gene: TRBD2; CDR3aa: CASSLALAGQETQYF; CDR3nt: TGTGCCAGCAGCTTAGCACTAGCGGGTCAAGAGACCCAGTACTTC
v_gene: TRBV7-9; abundance: -; j_gene: TRBJ2-3; d_gene: -; CDR3aa: CASSEQLADYSTDTQYF; CDR3nt: TGTGCCAGCAGCGAGCAACTAGCTGATTATAGCACAGATACGCAGTATTTT
v_gene: TRBV6-1; abundance: -; j_gene: TRBJ1-2; d_gene: TRBD1; CDR3aa: CASSGGEDRDDGYTF; CDR3nt: TGTGCCAGCAGTGGGGGAGAGGACAGGGACGATGGCTACACCTTC
v_gene: TRBV4-2; abundance: -; j_gene: TRBJ1-1; d_gene: TRBD1; CDR3aa: CASSQRTGGDTEAFF; CDR3nt: TGTGCCAGCAGCCAAAGGACAGGGGGCGACACTGAAGCTTTCTTT
v_gene: TRBV29-1; abundance: few; j_gene: TRBJ1-1; d_gene: -; CDR3aa: CSVEEGTYTEAFF; CDR3nt: TGCAGCGTTGAAGAGGGCACATACACTGAAGCTTTCTTT
v_gene: TRBV23-1; abundance: -; j_gene: TRBJ1-5; d_gene: TRBD1; CDR3aa: CASSQSGTGPSSSNQPQHF; CDR3nt: TGCGCCAGCAGTCAATCCGGGACAGGGCCGTCCTCTAGCAATCAGCCCCAGCATTTT
v_gene: TRBV7-2; abundance: -; j_gene: TRBJ2-5; d_gene: TRBD2; CDR3aa: CASSRTSGVQETQYF; CDR3nt: TGTGCCAGCAGCCGGACTAGCGGGGTCCAAGAGACCCAGTACTTC
v_gene: TRBV25-1; abundance: once; j_gene: TRBJ1-1; d_gene: -; CDR3aa: CASSDPGVVTEAFF; CDR3nt: TGTGCCAGCAGTGATCCGGGGGTTGTAACTGAAGCTTTCTTT
v_gene: TRBV7-9; abundance: -; j_gene: TRBJ1-2; d_gene: -; CDR3aa: CASSQQYGYTF; CDR3nt: TGTGCCAGCAGCCAACAGTATGGCTACACCTTC
v_gene: TRBV9; abundance: -; j_gene: TRBJ1-4; d_gene: TRBD1; CDR3aa: CASSVGQGALSEKLFF; CDR3nt: TGTGCCAGCAGCGTGGGACAGGGGGCGTTGAGTGAAAAACTGTTTTTT
v_gene: TRBV18; abundance: -; j_gene: TRBJ1-1; d_gene: -; CDR3aa: CASSPQRSQLSEAFF; CDR3nt: TGTGCCAGCTCCCCACAAAGGAGTCAGCTTAGTGAAGCTTTCTTT
v_gene: TRBV5-1; abundance: -; j_gene: TRBJ2-2; d_gene: -; CDR3aa: CASSLSFQASDRELFF; CDR3nt: TGCGCCAGCAGCTTGTCGTTTCAGGCCTCGGATCGGGAGCTGTTTTTT
v_gene: TRBV7-9; abundance: -; j_gene: TRBJ2-7; d_gene: -; CDR3aa: CASSLEGGSYEQYF; CDR3nt: TGTGCCAGCAGCTTAGAAGGGGGGTCCTACGAGCAGTACTTC
v_gene: TRBV7-2; abundance: -; j_gene: TRBJ1-2; d_gene: -; CDR3aa: CASSFARGYGYTF; CDR3nt: TGTGCCAGCAGCTTTGCCAGGGGCTACGGCTACACCTTC
v_gene: TRBV4-1; abundance: -; j_gene: TRBJ1-1; d_gene: -; CDR3aa: CASSQHRDMNTEAFF; CDR3nt: TGCGCCAGCAGCCAACACCGGGACATGAACACTGAAGCTTTCTTT
v_gene: TRBV6-6; abundance: -; j_gene: TRBJ2-5; d_gene: -; CDR3aa: CASSEGTPRGLTQYF; CDR3nt: TGTGCCAGCAGCGAAGGGACTCCCCGAGGACTGACCCAGTACTTC
v_gene: TRBV19; abundance: -; j_gene: TRBJ1-6; d_gene: TRBD1; CDR3aa: CASSNGQGIRNSPLHF; CDR3nt: TGTGCCAGTAGTAATGGACAGGGGATCCGCAATTCACCCCTCCACTTT
v_gene: TRBV6-5; abundance: -; j_gene: TRBJ1-1; d_gene: TRBD1; CDR3aa: CASKVNRDRGTEAFF; CDR3nt: TGTGCCAGCAAAGTTAACCGGGACAGGGGCACTGAAGCTTTCTTT
v_gene: TRBV7-2; abundance: once; j_gene: TRBJ2-5; d_gene: TRBD2; CDR3aa: CASSLAGTTHQETQYF; CDR3nt: TGTGCCAGCAGCTTAGCCGGGACTACACATCAAGAGACCCAGTACTTC
v_gene: TRBV5-1; abundance: -; j_gene: TRBJ2-3; d_gene: TRBD1; CDR3aa: CASSLEWTGSDTQYF; CDR3nt: TGCGCCAGCAGCTTGGAGTGGACAGGGTCAGATACGCAGTATTTT